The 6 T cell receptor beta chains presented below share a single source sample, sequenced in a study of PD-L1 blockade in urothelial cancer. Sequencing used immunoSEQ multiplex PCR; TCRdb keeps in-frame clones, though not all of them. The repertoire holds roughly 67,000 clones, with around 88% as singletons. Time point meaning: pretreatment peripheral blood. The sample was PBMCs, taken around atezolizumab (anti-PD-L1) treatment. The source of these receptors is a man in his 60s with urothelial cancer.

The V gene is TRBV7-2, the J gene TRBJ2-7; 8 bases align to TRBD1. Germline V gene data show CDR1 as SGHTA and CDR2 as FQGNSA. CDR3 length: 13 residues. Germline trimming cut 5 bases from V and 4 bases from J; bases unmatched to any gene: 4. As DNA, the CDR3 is TGTGCCAGCAGCGGATGGACAGGGTACGAGCAGTACTTC. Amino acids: CASSGWTGYEQYF.

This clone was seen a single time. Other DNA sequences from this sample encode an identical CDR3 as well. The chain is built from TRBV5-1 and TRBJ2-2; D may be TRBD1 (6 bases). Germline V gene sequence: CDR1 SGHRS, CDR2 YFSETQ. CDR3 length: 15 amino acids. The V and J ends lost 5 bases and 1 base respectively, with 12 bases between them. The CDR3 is CASRIETGNTGELFF. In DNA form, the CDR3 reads TGCGCCAGCAGAATTGAGACAGGGAACACCGGGGAGCTGTTTTTT. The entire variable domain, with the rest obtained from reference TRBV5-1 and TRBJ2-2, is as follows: KAGVTQTPRYLIKTRGQQVTLSCSPISGHRSVSWYQQTPGQGLQFLFEYFSETQRNKGNFPGRFSGRQFSNSRSEMNVSTLELGDSALYLCASRIETGNTGELFFGEGSRLTVL.

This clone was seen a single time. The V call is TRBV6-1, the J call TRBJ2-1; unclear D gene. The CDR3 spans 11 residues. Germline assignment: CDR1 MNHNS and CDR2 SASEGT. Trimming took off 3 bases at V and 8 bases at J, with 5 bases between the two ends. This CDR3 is CASSDFYEQFF. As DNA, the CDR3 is TGTGCCAGCAGTGATTTCTATGAGCAGTTCTTC.

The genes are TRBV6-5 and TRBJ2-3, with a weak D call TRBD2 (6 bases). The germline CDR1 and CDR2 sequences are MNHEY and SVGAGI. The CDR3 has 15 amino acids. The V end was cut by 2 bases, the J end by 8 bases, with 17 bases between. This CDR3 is CASSYAAGPPGTQYF. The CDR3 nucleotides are TGTGCCAGCAGTTACGCGGCGGGGCCACCCGGTACGCAGTATTTT.

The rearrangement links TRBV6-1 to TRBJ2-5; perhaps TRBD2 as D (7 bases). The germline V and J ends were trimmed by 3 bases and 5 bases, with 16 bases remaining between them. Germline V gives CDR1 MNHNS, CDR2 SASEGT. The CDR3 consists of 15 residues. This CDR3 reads CASSESGGGRETQYF. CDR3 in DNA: TGTGCCAGCAGTGAGTCTGGCGGGGGCAGGGAGACCCAGTACTTC.

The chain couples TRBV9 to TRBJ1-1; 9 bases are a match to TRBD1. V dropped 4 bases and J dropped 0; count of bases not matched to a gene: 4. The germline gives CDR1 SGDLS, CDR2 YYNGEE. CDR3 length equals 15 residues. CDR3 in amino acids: CASSPRQGVNTEAFF. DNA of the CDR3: TGTGCCAGCAGCCCCCGACAGGGGGTGAACACTGAAGCTTTCTTT.